These 2 T cell receptor beta chains were all obtained from the same sample, sequenced in a study of cytomegalovirus exposure and HLA in healthy donors (dated by TCRdb to 2015 to 2018). Library preparation was by the immunoSEQ multiplex PCR assay. For the multiplex PCR, a mixture combining 60 forward primers for TCR Vbeta segments and 13 reverse primers for TCR Jbeta segments was used. TCRdb took over this immuneACCESS table, retaining in-frame rearrangements with V and J assigned. Such tables are incomplete; in checked studies, under half of the missing clones stem from an unresolved V gene, and the remainder is unexplained. This sample has 170,000 or so clones in its table, and over 70% of those were observed once. 1.4% of the sample goes to the ten largest clones. The sample comprised PBMCs. Receptor source: a woman aged 25 to 45 in good health and CMV-seropositive.

This chain links TRBV11-2 with TRBJ2-5, with 10 bases that match TRBD2. Germline loops: CDR1 SGHAT, CDR2 FQNNGV. V lost 7 bases to trimming and J lost 5 bases; unmatched junction nucleotides: 13. The CDR3 covers 16 residues. DNA of the CDR3: TGTGCCAGCACCCTTAGCGAACTAGCGGGAATGGAGACCCAGTACTTC. It is translated as CASTLSELAGMETQYF.

This chain uses TRBV7-9 with TRBJ1-1; D possibly corresponds to TRBD1 (6 bases). This CDR3 is 16 amino acids long. The V and J ends lost 8 bases and 1 base respectively, with 20 bases between them. CDR1 SEHNR and CDR2 FQNEAQ come from the germline V gene (reference sequence). CDR3 sequence (DNA): TGTGCCAGCCGCCTTTGGGGGCAGGGGAGGAACACTGAAGCTTTCTTT. Amino acid sequence: CASRLWGQGRNTEAFF.